This T cell receptor (beta chain) came from a study of identical twins. Whole-study results and caveats: It was cross-sectional statistical analysis, not following the same donors, that the conclusions relied on. Twins' surplus sharing was weaker for beta out-of-frame sequences.

J lost 4 bases, V lost 4 bases, and 12 bases had no gene match. The germline V gene encodes CDR1 ENHRY and CDR2 SYGVKD. The CDR3 is 17 residues long. Healthy Caucasians, and only they, were the donors. Points on this clonotype: Its antigen is not identified.

It was template switching that added a universal primer site, and there were unique molecular identifiers on the cDNA. TCRdb processed the 5' RACE reads anew with MiXCR; each CDR3 protein has one entry. The sample has approximately 690,000 distinct CDR3 sequences, 5.5% to 6.5% seen once. The source of this sequence is a man younger than 35 in good health. The sequenced sample consisted of naive T cells sorted from blood. The V and J genes are TRBV10-3 and TRBJ2-3; 9 bases are shared with TRBD2. The DNA of the CDR3 is TGTGCCATCAGTGCCCTGGGGCGGGAGGGCCGTTCAGATACGCAGTATTTT. It encodes CAISALGREGRSDTQYF.